One sample yielded the 5 T cell receptor beta chains listed below, sequenced in a study of CD8+CD57+ T cells in acquired aplastic anemia. An expansion of CD8+CD57+ cells by flow cytometry had been shown in patients chosen for sequencing. TCR beta VDJ and CDR3 profiling used genomic DNA as template. TCRdb itself ran the reads through MiXCR, one entry per CDR3 protein. The sample carries around 210,000 distinct CDR3 sequences, more than 55% recorded once. The sequenced sample consisted of sorted CD4+, CD8+, or CD8+CD57+ T cells (not recorded which) from PBMCs. All receptors derive from a human donor with aplastic anemia.

As DNA, the CDR3 is TGTGCCAGCAGCTCACAACGGGGACTAGCGGGGAACAATGAGCAGTTCTTC. It encodes CASSSQRGLAGNNEQFF. The V gene is TRBV7-2, the J gene TRBJ2-1, with 13 bases aligning to TRBD2. The V gene's germline CDR1 is SGHTA and CDR2 FQGNSA. V lost 4 bases, J lost 5 bases, and 8 bases stayed unmatched. The CDR3 sequence is 17 residues long. Full variable domain (rest looked up from reference TRBV7-2 and TRBJ2-1): GAGVSQSPSNKVTEKGKDVELRCDPISGHTALYWYRQSLGQGLEFLIYFQGNSAPDKSGLPSDRFSAERTGGSVSTLTIQRTQQEDSAVYLCASSSQRGLAGNNEQFFGPGTRLTVL.

This clonotype came up a few times. Given a much more abundant clone one base away, this may be a read error. The CDR3 end shows no conserved phenylalanine or tryptophan, and so a read error is likely. The chain has TRBV5-1 and TRBJ2-3, with TRBD2 as a possible D gene (6 bases). From germline, CDR1 is SGHRS and CDR2 YFSETQ. Trimming left V 4 bases short and J 0 bases short, with 18 bases between. The CDR3 has 17 amino acids. The CDR3 loop reads CASSPAAAGTSTDTQYL. CDR3 DNA: TGCGCCAGCAGCCCCGCAGCGGCAGGGACTAGCACAGATACGCAGTATCTT.

The chain carries TRBV20-1 and TRBJ1-1, with a tentative D call TRBD1 (6 bases). CDR3 length equals 13 residues. Germline V lookup: CDR1 DFQATT, CDR2 SNEGSKA (reference sequence). Trimming cost V 0 bases and J 5 bases, with 10 bases left between them. The CDR3 nucleotides read TGCAGTGCTAGAGAGATACAGGGAACTGAAGCTTTCTTT. Protein sequence: CSAREIQGTEAFF.

The V call is TRBV4-1, the J call TRBJ2-2; D perhaps matches TRBD1 (5 bases). Germline-derived CDR1 and CDR2 are MGHRA and YSYEKL. Between the trimmed V and J ends, which lost 0 bases and 7 bases, there was a span of 18 bases. The CDR3 covers 17 residues. The CDR3 is CASSQDQAGHLFGELFF. CDR3 sequence (DNA): TGCGCCAGCAGCCAAGATCAAGCAGGACACCTATTCGGGGAGCTGTTTTTT.

The chain employs TRBV20-1 and TRBJ2-7; 13 bases are a match to TRBD2. From germline, CDR1 is DFQATT and CDR2 SNEGSKA (reference sequence). The CDR3 is 16 amino acids. Germline trimming cut 8 bases from V and 3 bases from J; bases unmatched to any gene: 13. Here the CDR3 reads CSYLTGTSGTYYEQYF. The CDR3 DNA reads as TGCAGTTATCTTACCGGGACTAGCGGGACTTACTACGAGCAGTACTTC.